This T cell receptor (beta chain) comes out of a study of cytotoxic CD8 clonotypes in ibrutinib-treated CLL. Profiled with immunoSEQ multiplex PCR; TCRdb holds only in-frame clones, not every one. The sample includes around 310,000 clones, 70% to 80% seen only once; the top ten take 6.7%. General study points: Public clonotypes proved infrequent, and on treatment they shrank or remained steady.

The CDR3 extends over 15 amino acids. With 5 bases clipped from V and 8 bases from J, the junction kept 14 bases outside the gene matches. Germline V lookup: CDR1 MDHEN, CDR2 SYDVKM. Points on this clone: Its antigen remains unknown.

The source is a human donor with chronic lymphocytic leukemia. The sequencing here drew on PBMCs, taken before ibrutinib treatment. This chain uses TRBV28 with TRBJ1-2; 7 nucleotides agree with TRBD1. CDR3: CASSTTPDRAGGYTF. The CDR3, as DNA: TGTGCCAGCAGTACGACCCCAGACAGGGCTGGGGGCTACACCTTC.